This TCR beta chain was identified in a study of cytomegalovirus exposure and HLA in healthy donors. For the study at large: About 180 million T cells yielded around 120 million unique TCR beta sequences in earlier analysis. Findings and limits, study-wide: In an earlier analysis, in roughly 580 donors, most V segments appeared productive either ~87% or ~30% of the time. HLA allele associations emerged for about 16,000 TCR beta sequences in a later analysis, at 0.05 false discovery rate.

The primer mix had 60 Vbeta and 13 Jbeta primers. Data came from immunoSEQ multiplex PCR; TCRdb stores just in-frame clones and leaves some out. Of about 100,000 clones in the sample, approximately 70% were seen once. With regard to this clone: Its specificity is unknown.

Per the germline V gene, CDR1 is SGHNT and CDR2 is YYREEE (reference sequence). Trimming cost V 0 bases and J 6 bases, with 7 bases left between them. The CDR3 totals 12 residues. This rearrangement joins TRBV5-4 to TRBJ2-7; D is unclear. Sequences were obtained from PBMCs. The clonotype originates from a man aged 30-40 years in good health and CMV-seropositive. DNA for the CDR3: TGTGCCAGCAGCTTGGCCCCGGGCGAGCAGTACTTC. This translates into CASSLAPGEQYF.